These T cell receptor beta chains were read from a single sample in a study of CD8+ T cells in alopecia areata. The protocol was immunoSEQ multiplex PCR, while the TCRdb copy is restricted to in-frame clones and leaves out a portion. This table holds about 190,000 clones, 60% found once. Sequencing used CD4+ T cells sorted from blood, obtained at week 4, from a patient treated with tofacitinib. These receptors all stem from a human donor with alopecia areata. CDR3s include the opening cysteine and the closing phenylalanine or tryptophan. The D gene is left open where the match is weak. The size of a clone is reported for some rows only, either as once, few or many, or as a class for expanded clones.

clone size | J gene | D gene | V gene | CDR3 DNA | CDR3 protein
few | TRBJ1-1 | TRBD1 | TRBV7-2 | TGTGCCAGCAGCCCCGGACAGGTAGGAGCTGAAGCTTTCTTT | CASSPGQVGAEAFF
. | TRBJ2-1 | . | TRBV29-1 | TGCAGCGTTGGGGACTACAATGAGCAGTTCTTC | CSVGDYNEQFF
. | TRBJ2-5 | . | TRBV27 | TGTGCCAGCAGTTTATCTGGCGGGGACGGCGAGACCCAGTACTTC | CASSLSGGDGETQYF
. | TRBJ1-2 | . | TRBV6-5 | TGTGCCCTCAGACGAGGGGATGGCGATGGCTACACCTTC | CALRRGDGDGYTF
. | TRBJ1-1 | TRBD1 | TRBV2 | TGTGCCAGCAGGGGGACAGGGGAAGCTTTCTTT | CASRGTGEAFF
few | TRBJ2-5 | TRBD2 | TRBV28 | TGTGCCAGCAGTTTCAGAGGGCGGGAGGGGACCCAGTACTTC | CASSFRGREGTQYF
. | TRBJ1-2 | . | TRBV5-6 | TGTGCCAGCAGCTTGGGGGGTGCTAACTATGGCTACACCTTC | CASSLGGANYGYTF
. | TRBJ2-4 | TRBD2 | TRBV29-1 | TGCAGCGCCGCGGGGGAGGCGACCAAAAACATTCAGTACTTC | CSAAGEATKNIQYF
few | TRBJ1-5 | TRBD1 | TRBV6-1 | TGTGCCAGCAAAAGGACAGGGGGCCAGCCCCAGCATTTT | CASKRTGGQPQHF
. | TRBJ2-3 | TRBD1 | TRBV29-1 | TGCAGTGCAACTGACAGGGTAACAGATACGCAGTATTTT | CSATDRVTDTQYF
few | TRBJ1-5 | . | TRBV28 | TGTGCCAGCAAGTCGGGGGCTCAGCCCCAGCATTTT | CASKSGAQPQHF
. | TRBJ1-1 | . | TRBV28 | TGTGCCAGCAGTACGACTCGCAGGGTCGCTGAAGCTTTCTTT | CASSTTRRVAEAFF
. | TRBJ2-1 | . | TRBV28 | TGTGCCAGCAGTTGGCGGGCGTACAATGAGCAGTTCTTC | CASSWRAYNEQFF
. | TRBJ2-1 | . | TRBV19 | TGTGCCAGTAGTACGGCAGGGGAGCAGTTCTTC | CASSTAGEQFF
. | TRBJ2-7 | . | TRBV4-3 | TGCGCCAGCAGCCAAGTCAGGGGAGGCGAGCAGTACTTC | CASSQVRGGEQYF
. | TRBJ2-3 | . | TRBV29-1 | TGCAGTGTTGGCGGAAACACAGATACGCAGTATTTT | CSVGGNTDTQYF
few | TRBJ2-5 | . | TRBV19 | TGTGCCAGTACCTCAAGGGCGGTTGAAGAGACCCAGTACTTC | CASTSRAVEETQYF
. | TRBJ2-2 | . | TRBV4-1 | TGCGCCAGCAGCCAAGGTGGGGTGTCCGGGGAGCTGTTTTTT | CASSQGGVSGELFF
. | TRBJ2-1 | TRBD1 | TRBV29-1 | TGCAGCGTTGAAGATCCAGAGACAGGGGGCAATGAGCAGTTCTTC | CSVEDPETGGNEQFF
. | TRBJ2-6 | . | TRBV11-2 | TGTGCCAGCAGCTTAGCAGGGTCTGGGGCCAACGTCCTGACTTTC | CASSLAGSGANVLTF
. | TRBJ2-5 | TRBD2 | TRBV2 | TGTGCCAGCAGTGAACGGACTAGCGGAAAAGAGACCCAGTACTTC | CASSERTSGKETQYF
. | TRBJ2-6 | . | TRBV5-1 | TGCGCCAGCAGCTTGGGGAACGGGGCCAACGTCCTGACTTTC | CASSLGNGANVLTF
. | TRBJ2-7 | . | TRBV30 | TGTGCCTGGAGTGCTACAGCGAAACTTCTTGGCGAGCAGTACTTC | CAWSATAKLLGEQYF
. | TRBJ2-1 | TRBD2 | TRBV30 | TGTGCCTGGAATCTAGCGGGGATTCAGTACAATGAGCAGTTCTTC | CAWNLAGIQYNEQFF
. | TRBJ2-7 | . | TRBV6-5 | TGTGCCAGCAGTTACTCGATGGTGGGGGACGCCTACGAGCAGTACTTC | CASSYSMVGDAYEQYF
. | TRBJ2-7 | TRBD2 | TRBV6-5 | TGTGCCAGCAGTTACTCGACTAGCGGGGGCTTAGTGGAGCAGTACTTC | CASSYSTSGGLVEQYF
. | TRBJ2-3 | TRBD2 | TRBV29-1 | TGCAGCGCACCGACTAGCGGGACACAAGATACGCAGTATTTT | CSAPTSGTQDTQYF
. | TRBJ1-1 | . | TRBV29-1 | TGCAGCGTTGAACCGAGGGCCGGTTCAGTAGCTTTCTTT | CSVEPRAGSVAFF
. | TRBJ2-7 | TRBD2 | TRBV18 | TGTGCCAGCTCGGGTGGACTAGCGGCGACCTTCTCCGAGCAGTACTTC | CASSGGLAATFSEQYF
once | TRBJ2-1 | . | TRBV29-1 | TGCAGCGTTGGTGGGGGCGCGGGTTACAATGAGCAGTTCTTC | CSVGGGAGYNEQFF
. | TRBJ2-2 | . | TRBV2 | TGTGCCAGCAGTGAAGTCCAGGCCGGGGAGCTGTTTTTT | CASSEVQAGELFF
few | TRBJ2-2 | . | TRBV4-3 | TGCGCCAGCAGCCAAGATCTAGGGTTCAGGGAGCTGTTTTTT | CASSQDLGFRELFF
. | TRBJ2-2 | . | TRBV29-1 | TGCAGCGTTGTCCCAAACACCGGGGAGCTGTTTTTT | CSVVPNTGELFF
. | TRBJ2-1 | . | TRBV14 | TGTGCCAGCAGCCAAGATCTAGCGACACAGGCCTACAATGAGCAGTTCTTC | CASSQDLATQAYNEQFF
. | TRBJ2-7 | TRBD2 | TRBV4-1 | TGCGCCAGCAGCCAAGATCGGACTAGCGGATACGAGCAGTACTTC | CASSQDRTSGYEQYF
. | TRBJ2-5 | . | TRBV5-1 | TGCGCCAGCAGCTTGATCGTTAGCTCGGAAGAGACCCAGTACTTC | CASSLIVSSEETQYF
. | TRBJ2-1 | . | TRBV29-1 | TGCAGCGTTGAATTTATTCTGGTTCTCAATGAGCAGTTCTTC | CSVEFILVLNEQFF
once | TRBJ2-5 | . | TRBV4-1 | TGCGCCAGCAGCCAAGGGACGTACCAAGAGACCCAGTACTTC | CASSQGTYQETQYF
. | TRBJ2-5 | TRBD2 | TRBV30 | TGTGCCTGGAGCGGAGCGGGAGGCTGGGAGACCCAGTACTTC | CAWSGAGGWETQYF
few | TRBJ1-2 | TRBD1 | TRBV18 | TGTGCCAGCTCACCACCACAACGGGACAGGGCTGGCTACACCTTC | CASSPPQRDRAGYTF
. | TRBJ1-2 | . | TRBV25-1 | TGTGCCAGCAGTTTTGGGCTGAGCTACACCTTC | CASSFGLSYTF
. | TRBJ2-7 | TRBD2 | TRBV29-1 | TGCAGCGCCGGGGGAGGGACCACCGGCTACGAGCAGTACTTC | CSAGGGTTGYEQYF
many | TRBJ2-5 | TRBD2 | TRBV12-5 | TGTGCTAGTGGCCGCGGGACTAGCGGGTTGGAGACCCAGTACTTC | CASGRGTSGLETQYF
. | TRBJ2-3 | TRBD2 | TRBV30 | TGTGCCTGGTCTGCGGGAGGCAAAGATACGCAGTATTTT | CAWSAGGKDTQYF
. | TRBJ2-1 | . | TRBV9 | TGTGCCAGCAGCGTAGCAACTAACAATGAGCAGTTCTTC | CASSVATNNEQFF